The 30 T cell receptor beta chains below come from one sample, sequenced in a study of T cells in women clearing cervical HPV infection. Sequencing was performed with immunoSEQ multiplex PCR; in TCRdb, only in-frame clones are kept and a portion is missing. The listing contains approximately 18,000 clones. The source material was blood buffy coat. The origin of the receptors is a woman aged 18 to 75 with a cervical HPV16 infection that either progressed to CIN3+ or cleared (not recorded which).

Concerning this clone itself: The read comes to an end 3 residues before the CDR3 does, leaving the germline J gene to fill in the end. This chain uses TRBV5-4 with TRBJ2-2; TRBD2 matches 8 bases. Germline CDR1 reads SGHNT; CDR2 reads YYREEE (reference sequence). The V gene end was trimmed by 1 base and the J gene end by 5 bases; junction bases not matched to a gene: 1. This CDR3 contains 14 residues. CDR3 bases read: TGTGCCAGCAGCTTGTTAGCGGGGACCGGGGAG. Translated: CASSLLAGTGE. The whole CDR3 sequence reads CASSLLAGTGELFF.

Comments on this clone: The read halts 3 residues ahead of the CDR3 end, with the missing end drawn from the germline J gene. This chain links TRBV29-1 with TRBJ2-4; no definite D call. This CDR3 has 13 residues. Trimming took off 1 base at V and 2 bases at J, with 6 bases between the two ends. Germline V CDR1 and CDR2: SQVTM, ANQGSEA. The CDR3 sequence: CSVEGLTKNIQYF. The CDR3 DNA, read in part, is TGCAGCGTTGAAGGCCTAACCAAAAACATT.

About this clone: The read falls 3 residues short of the CDR3 end, and the missing part is taken from the germline J gene. J is TRBJ1-6 and V is TRBV5-1; D perhaps matches TRBD1 (5 bases). The V end lost 7 bases, the J end lost 0 bases, and 14 bases lay between the germline ends. There are 16 residues in the CDR3. Germline V lookup: CDR1 SGHRS, CDR2 YFSETQ. CDR3 DNA, as far as it was read: TGCGCCAGCTCCAGAGAGGGGCGCTCCTATAATTCACCC. This encodes CASSREGRSYNSP. The whole CDR3 reads CASSREGRSYNSPLHF.

Of note for this clone: Coverage ceases 3 residues before the CDR3 finishes, and the germline J gene fills in the end. The chain uses TRBV30 and TRBJ2-1; D may be TRBD1 (6 bases). This CDR3 has 12 amino acids. Germline CDR1 is GTSNPN and CDR2 is SVGIG (reference sequence). The ends were cut back, 2 bases at V and 9 bases at J, with 11 bases in the middle. The CDR3 loop is CAWSPTGTEQFF. CDR3 bases read: TGTGCCTGGAGTCCCACAGGGACTGAG.

For this clone: The read comes to an end 3 residues before the CDR3 does, leaving the germline J gene to fill in the end. The J gene is TRBJ2-3, the V gene TRBV28; D remains unclear. Trimming removed 7 bases from V and 2 bases from J, with 10 bases in between. The CDR3 is 13 amino acids. Germline CDR1 reads MDHEN; CDR2 reads SYDVKM. The DNA read from the CDR3 is TGTGCCAGCATGTCAGAGAACACAGATACG. As protein: CASMSENTDT. The entire CDR3 protein is CASMSENTDTQYF.

To note about this clone: The CDR3 is cut off 3 residues early in the read; its end comes from the germline J gene. The chain recombines TRBV29-1 with TRBJ2-1; the match to TRBD1 covers 8 bases. After removal of 7 bases from V and 3 bases from J, the junction contained 8 bases not matched to a gene. The CDR3 runs 14 residues. Germline V gene data show CDR1 as SQVTM and CDR2 as ANQGSEA. The CDR3 protein is CSADRGELYNEQFF. Incomplete CDR3 DNA: TGCAGCGCCGACAGGGGCGAACTCTACAATGAG.

Concerning this clone: The read falls 3 residues short of the CDR3 end, and the missing part is taken from the germline J gene. V gene TRBV6-1 combines with J gene TRBJ2-1; 11 nucleotides agree with TRBD2. Looked up from germline, CDR1 is MNHNS and CDR2 is SASEGT. This CDR3 spans 16 amino acids. Germline trimming cut 2 bases from V and 3 bases from J; bases unmatched to any gene: 3. The CDR3 loop reads CASSEFGTSGYNEQFF. The DNA read from the CDR3 is TGTGCCAGCAGTGAATTTGGGACTAGCGGCTACAATGAG.

Of note for this clone: The CDR3 is cut off 3 residues early in the read; its end comes from the germline J gene. The rearrangement uses TRBV18 and TRBJ2-7; D is unresolved. CDR1 KGHSH and CDR2 LQKENI come from the germline V gene. V was shortened by 6 bases and J by 1 base, with 16 bases between the two germline ends. The CDR3 is made up of 15 amino acids. The DNA read from the CDR3 is TGTGCCAGCTCCCCGCCTTTAGGGCCTTCCTACGAG. It is translated as CASSPPLGPSYE. The entire CDR3 protein is CASSPPLGPSYEQYF.

For this clone: The read halts 3 residues ahead of the CDR3 end, with the missing end drawn from the germline J gene. This rearrangement joins TRBV19 to TRBJ2-5; D is possibly TRBD1 (6 bases). Germline CDR1 reads LNHDA; CDR2 reads SQIVND (reference sequence). The CDR3 sequence is 14 residues long. Trimming took 9 bases from V and 2 from J, leaving 16 bases between them. The part of the CDR3 DNA that was read is TGTGCCAGCAAGCTGGGACATCCGCAAGAGACC. Translated: CASKLGHPQET. The whole CDR3 region reads CASKLGHPQETQYF.

Remarks on this clone: The CDR3 end falls 3 residues outside the read, so it is completed with the germline J gene. This chain uses TRBV30 with TRBJ2-7, with D tentatively TRBD1 (6 bases). This CDR3 is 15 amino acids long. Trimming cost V 3 bases and J 2 bases, with 17 bases left between them. CDR1 and CDR2 from the germline V gene are GTSNPN and SVGIG (reference sequence). The sequenced CDR3 bases are TGTGCCTGGAGCCCAAAAGGGGGAATGGCCTACGAG. It translates to CAWSPKGGMAYE. The full CDR3 is CAWSPKGGMAYEQYF.

Concerning this clone itself: The read ends 3 residues shy of where the CDR3 ends; the end is completed using the germline J gene. The rearrangement links TRBV7-8 to TRBJ2-5; no definite D call. The CDR3 length is 14 residues. The V end lost 5 bases, the J end lost 0 bases, and 10 bases lay between the germline ends. The germline V gene has CDR1 SGHVS and CDR2 FQNEAQ. CDR3 DNA, as far as it was read: TGTGCCAGCAGCATCCCCGAGGACCAAGAGACC. It encodes CASSIPEDQET. The complete CDR3 sequence is CASSIPEDQETQYF.

To note about this clone: The read ends 3 residues early relative to the CDR3; the germline J gene fills the gap. The V gene is TRBV11-2, the J gene TRBJ1-5; unclear D gene. Germline V gene sequence: CDR1 SGHAT, CDR2 FQNNGV. The CDR3 has 15 amino acids. The V and J ends lost 0 bases and 4 bases respectively, with 10 bases between them. The CDR3 bases that were read are TGTGCCAGCAGCTTAGAGGGCAGATCTAATCAGCCC. This encodes CASSLEGRSNQP. The whole CDR3 reads CASSLEGRSNQPQHF.

The CDR3 DNA, read in part, is TGCGCCAGCAGCTCTCGGTTAAGCTCCTACGAG. This sequence encodes CASSSRLSSYE. The whole CDR3 region reads CASSSRLSSYEQYF. This rearrangement joins TRBV5-1 to TRBJ2-7; D gene unclear. The read falls 3 residues short of the CDR3 end, and the missing part is taken from the germline J gene. The CDR3 covers 14 residues. The germline gives CDR1 SGHRS, CDR2 YFSETQ. V gave up 3 bases and J gave up 0 bases, with 10 bases separating them.

Comment on this clone: Read data end 3 residues before the CDR3 end; the end is taken from the germline J gene. V is TRBV18 and J is TRBJ1-6; D is undetermined. Deletions cut 1 base from V and 8 bases from J, with 9 bases between. The CDR3 extends over 14 amino acids. Germline CDR1 KGHSH, CDR2 LQKENI. CDR3 DNA, as far as it was read: TGTGCCAGCTCACCACAGGGTAAACATTCACCC. It codes for CASSPQGKHSP. The whole CDR3 protein reads CASSPQGKHSPLHF.

On this clone: The read falls 3 residues short of the CDR3 end, and the missing part is taken from the germline J gene. The chain links TRBV13 to TRBJ2-5, with a tentative D call TRBD1 (6 bases). CDR3 size: 14 residues. V lost 5 bases, J lost 4 bases, and 14 bases lay in between. The germline gives CDR1 PRHDT, CDR2 FYEKMQ (reference sequence). The CDR3 reads CASSQDRTAETQYF. The sequenced CDR3 bases are TGTGCCAGCAGCCAAGACAGGACAGCAGAGACC.

A word on this clone: The read ends 3 residues before the CDR3 terminus; that terminus is restored from the germline J gene. The chain joins TRBV7-8 to TRBJ2-1, with D perhaps TRBD2 (6 bases). The CDR3 loop spans 16 amino acids. CDR1 SGHVS and CDR2 FQNEAQ come from the germline V gene. V shed 3 bases and J shed 5 bases, with 17 bases lying between them. The part of the CDR3 DNA that was read is TGTGCCAGCAGCTTTATTACTAGCTGGTTAAACAATGAG. Translating gives CASSFITSWLNNE. The whole CDR3 protein is CASSFITSWLNNEQFF.

A note on this clone: Read data end 3 residues before the CDR3 end; the end is taken from the germline J gene. This chain connects TRBV5-1 to TRBJ2-5; TRBD2 matches at 7 bases. CDR3 size: 15 residues. V dropped 4 bases and J dropped 1; count of bases not matched to a gene: 7. Germline assignment: CDR1 SGHRS and CDR2 YFSETQ. Partial CDR3 DNA: TGCGCCAGCAGCCTGAGCTCGGGGGGCCAAGAGACC. It specifies CASSLSSGGQET. The CDR3 in full is CASSLSSGGQETQYF.

As regards this clone: The DNA ends 3 residues before the CDR3 does, and the rest of the CDR3 is filled in from the germline J gene. V gene TRBV5-1 combines with J gene TRBJ1-6; D unresolved. The germline CDR1 and CDR2 sequences are SGHRS and YFSETQ. The CDR3 covers 14 residues. Trimming cost V 0 bases and J 7 bases, with 8 bases left between them. Partial CDR3 DNA: TGCGCCAGCAGCTTGGAGGTGGGCAATTCACCC. Translation gives CASSLEVGNSP. The full-length CDR3 reads as CASSLEVGNSPLHF.

Concerning this clone: The read halts 3 residues ahead of the CDR3 end, with the missing end drawn from the germline J gene. The chain combines TRBV27 with TRBJ2-7; 14 nucleotides line up with TRBD2. Germline assignment: CDR1 MNHEY and CDR2 SMNVEV (reference sequence). Trimming at V came to 7 bases and at J to 2 bases, leaving 13 bases not matched to a gene. The CDR3 covers 18 residues. The CDR3 here is CASTLRGLAGEGTYEQYF. The covered CDR3 bases are TGTGCCAGCACCCTGCGGGGACTAGCGGGAGAGGGGACCTACGAG.

Concerning this clone: The read stops 3 residues short of the end of the CDR3; the missing end is completed from the germline J gene. V and J are TRBV29-1 and TRBJ2-3; possible D gene TRBD1, 5 bases. The CDR3 consists of 13 residues. CDR1 SQVTM and CDR2 ANQGSEA come from the germline V gene. Trimming took off 4 bases at V and 3 bases at J, with 11 bases between the two ends. The part of the CDR3 DNA that was read is TGCAGCGTTGGGGGCAGGGCGACAGATACG. Protein: CSVGGRATDT. The whole CDR3 region reads CSVGGRATDTQYF.

Notes on this clone: The read is 3 residues too short to cover the CDR3 end, so that end is filled in from the germline J gene. V usage is TRBV19 and J usage is TRBJ2-3; D is ambiguous. There are 12 residues in the CDR3. Between the trimmed V and J ends, which lost 6 bases and 1 base, there was a span of 5 bases. Germline lookup yields CDR1 LNHDA and CDR2 SQIVND (reference sequence). The covered CDR3 bases are TGTGCCAGTAGATTCGGCACAGATACG. Translation: CASRFGTDT. The whole CDR3 is CASRFGTDTQYF.

A remark on this clone: The read stops 3 residues short of the end of the CDR3; the missing end is completed from the germline J gene. This chain joins TRBV20-1 and TRBJ2-7; 9 bases align to TRBD1. Germline assignment: CDR1 DFQATT and CDR2 SNEGSKA (reference sequence). The CDR3 runs to 13 residues. V gave up 3 bases and J gave up 4 bases; unmatched junction bases: 4. Partial CDR3 DNA: TGCAGTGCTAGGGGGACAGGGTCGTACGAG. Translated, it gives CSARGTGSYE. The CDR3 in full is CSARGTGSYEQYF.

The CDR3 sequence: CSARSGSGINEQFF. The sequenced CDR3 bases are TGCAGTGCTAGGTCCGGGTCGGGGATTAATGAG. The J gene is TRBJ2-1, the V gene TRBV20-1; tentatively, D is TRBD2 (5 bases). The read falls 3 residues short of the CDR3 end, and the missing part is taken from the germline J gene. CDR1 is DFQATT, CDR2 SNEGSKA, per germline (reference sequence). Trimming removed 3 bases at V and 7 bases at J, with 16 bases between. The CDR3 is 14 amino acids.

Worth noting for this clone: The CDR3 extends 3 residues past the end of the read, so its final part is completed from the germline J gene. The chain couples TRBV20-1 to TRBJ1-3; 9 bases are a match to TRBD1. This CDR3 comprises 16 residues. Germline CDR1 and CDR2: DFQATT and SNEGSKA (reference sequence). V was clipped by 0 bases and J by 0 bases; unmatched bases: 3. The sequenced part of the CDR3 DNA is TGCAGTGCTAGAGATGGGACAGGGCCCTCTGGAAACACC. This translates into CSARDGTGPSGNT. The entire CDR3 protein reads CSARDGTGPSGNTIYF.

The sequenced part of the CDR3 DNA is TGTGCCAGCAGCTCGATAAACGGGGATGGC. Translation: CASSSINGDG. The CDR3 in its entirety is CASSSINGDGYTF. The rearrangement uses TRBV11-3 and TRBJ1-2; D remains ambiguous. With the read ending 3 residues before the CDR3 end, the germline J gene is used to fill in that end. Trimming took off 4 bases at V and 6 bases at J, with 12 bases between the two ends. Germline V CDR1 and CDR2: SGHNT, YENEEA. This CDR3 is built from 13 residues.

In the case of this clone: The CDR3 goes on 3 residues after the read ends, and that part is filled in from the germline J gene. This sequence joins TRBV2 and TRBJ2-7; the match to TRBD2 covers 9 bases. The CDR3 sequence is 14 residues long. J gave up 2 bases and V 7 bases, and 6 bases lay outside the gene matches. Germline V gene sequence: CDR1 SNHLY, CDR2 FYNNEI. The DNA read from the CDR3 is TGTGCCAGCAAACCGGGACTAGCACCCTACGAG. Translating gives CASKPGLAPYE. The whole CDR3 sequence reads CASKPGLAPYEQYF.

About this clone: The read ends 3 residues before the CDR3 terminus; that terminus is restored from the germline J gene. The rearrangement uses TRBV12-3 or TRBV12-4 and TRBJ2-3; 8 bases agree with TRBD2. The length of the CDR3 is 16 residues. V trimming: 2 bases; J trimming: 4 bases; junction bases outside the gene matches: 8. The sequenced CDR3 bases are TGTGCCAGCAGTTTAACGGTTAGCGGGGCTGCAGATACG. Protein sequence: CASSLTVSGAADT. The whole CDR3 reads CASSLTVSGAADTQYF.

On this clone itself: The read gets to within 3 residues of the CDR3 end, and the germline J gene fills in the rest. This chain uses TRBV29-1 with TRBJ1-2; 7 bases are a match to TRBD1. This CDR3 comprises 15 residues. CDR1 and CDR2 (germline): SQVTM, ANQGSEA. The part of the CDR3 DNA that was read is TGCAGCGTCCCCGCGACGAGACAGGGAATTGGCGGC. This encodes CSVPATRQGIGG. The CDR3 reads in full as CSVPATRQGIGGYTF.

Notes on this clone: The sequenced fragment ends 3 residues before the CDR3 boundary, so the rest is inferred from the germline J gene. The gene calls are TRBV27 and TRBJ2-7; D possibly uses TRBD1 or TRBD2 (5 bases each). Looked up from germline, CDR1 is MNHEY and CDR2 is SMNVEV (reference sequence). Trimming stripped 5 bases from V and 4 bases from J, with 18 bases between. CDR3 length: 15 amino acids. CDR3 loop: CASSHRSGRGYEQYF. CDR3 DNA (partial): TGTGCCAGCAGTCATAGATCAGGGAGAGGTTACGAG.

About this clone: The read is 3 residues too short to cover the CDR3 end, so that end is filled in from the germline J gene. This chain links TRBV20-1 with TRBJ2-3; 9 bases map to TRBD2. Germline V gene lookup returns CDR1 DFQATT and CDR2 SNEGSKA (reference sequence). The CDR3 contains 16 residues. V trimming: 0 bases; J trimming: 3 bases; junction bases outside the gene matches: 7. The CDR3 is CSARDLAGYGTDTQYF. CDR3 DNA (partial): TGCAGTGCTAGAGACCTAGCGGGGTATGGGACAGATACG.